This T cell receptor beta chain derives from a study of technical replicates of blood from a handful of donors. The CDR3 has 14 amino acids. Trimming took off 6 bases at V and 7 bases at J, with 19 bases between the two ends. Germline CDR1 is SGHRS and CDR2 is YFSETQ. Produced via immunoSEQ multiplex PCR; TCRdb's table is partial and in-frame only. The sample lists 60,000 to 85,000 clones; approximately 94% were seen once. The rearrangement uses TRBV5-1 and TRBJ2-5; D is perhaps TRBD1 (5 bases). Sequencing input: T cells isolated from PBMCs. The TCR sequence derives from a human donor in good health. CDR3 region: CASTPMTETGTQYF. The CDR3 coding sequence is TGCGCCAGCACCCCTATGACAGAAACCGGGACCCAGTACTTC.